This T cell receptor (beta chain) was obtained from a study of T cell responses to AZD1222 COVID-19 vaccine. Findings and caveats of the study: Vaccination with two AZD1222 doses was followed by a rise in Spike-specific TCR breadth and depth. Reports say nearly half of spike-specific TCRs go after unmutated variant regions.

The germline V gene encodes CDR1 WNHNN and CDR2 SYGVQD (reference sequence). The length of the CDR3 is 19 residues. The ends lost 2 bases at V and 0 bases at J; junction bases unmatched: 15. This clone was observed a few times. The antigen remains undetermined. Sequencing used immunoSEQ multiplex PCR; TCRdb keeps in-frame clones, though not all of them. The sample shows 80,000 to 95,000 clones, about 91% of them seen only once. V and J are TRBV10-1 and TRBJ2-7, with 8 bases aligning to TRBD2. The sequenced sample was peripheral blood, obtained on day 0 of AZD1222 vaccination. The source of this sequence is an adult in good health. The chain's CDR3 is CASSEPRFKLAVISYEQYF. As DNA, the CDR3 is TGCGCCAGCAGTGAGCCAAGGTTTAAACTAGCGGTTATCTCCTACGAGCAGTACTTC.